Included here is one T cell receptor (beta chain) sequence, with context. Its antigen is unknown. Per-base qualities were not stored, and no clone one base away is much larger. The sample comes from a study of blood T cell repertoires in COVID-19 (dated by TCRdb to 2018 to 2021). Notes on the research overall: Samples from collaborators originated in the United States, Italy and Spain and spanned both the acute and convalescent phases of COVID-19. HLA class I and class II types, where available, came from metadata supplied by the sample provider rather than from assay-based typing. Deeply sampled blood TCRbeta repertoires from subjects exposed to, actively infected with, or recovered from COVID-19 were included in the dataset. A freely available public database, intended as a resource for researchers studying the immune response to SARS-CoV-2, is where the repertoires were released. The sample metadata nearly always contained a de-identified subject ID, COVID-19 status, age in years and sex. Samples were obtained from the ongoing ImmuneRACE study (first 160 participants) and from about 1,300 subjects provided by 6 global collaborators. The prospective study material was composed of cDNA or gDNA derived from T cells, B-cell-depleted T cells, or PBMCs. The paper as a whole reports these results and caveats: Clinical and demographic metadata were provided uncurated, with the amount varying by source and participant.

Each collaborating institution followed its own protocols to collect whole blood in K2EDTA tubes. For TCRbeta analysis, collaborators shipped samples as frozen whole blood, isolated PBMCs, or DNA extracted from either of those sample types. The immunoSEQ Assay, a bias-controlled multiplex PCR, was used to amplify TCRbeta CDR3 regions from genomic DNA. As for the authors' bioinformatics: Nucleated cell counts per sample were estimated from amplification of reference gene primers within the assay. To quantify the absolute abundance of each unique TCRbeta CDR3 rearrangement, sequence reads were collapsed and filtered. For each sample, productive Simpson clonality was calculated by taking the square root of Simpson's diversity index across productive rearrangements. TCRdb obtained this table from immuneACCESS and retained in-frame rearrangements with V and J assigned. These tables miss some clones; where compared with another copy, unresolved V genes account for less than half of the shortfall, and the remainder is unexplained. V, J and clone size are taken as reported in that table, and D and trimming were inferred from the DNA itself. Recorded for this sample are 42,000 or so clones; approximately 90% of them occurred a single time. The ten biggest clones cover 2.4% of the sample.

The CDR3 sequence holds 14 residues, the cysteine and phenylalanine included. Only CDR3 DNA remains: 42 bases, in frame from the first base. V was cut back by 4 bases and J by 3 bases, leaving a gap of 14 bases between them. The germline V gene sets CDR1 to SGDLS and CDR2 to YYNGEE. The receptor comes from a human donor in a cohort sampled during active COVID-19. The sequencing sample was made of peripheral blood. The sequence links TRBV9 to TRBJ2-7, with no confidently assigned D gene. Here the CDR3 is given as CASSPDTARYEQYF. The base sequence is TGTGCCAGCAGCCCAGACACGGCCCGCTACGAGCAGTACTTC.